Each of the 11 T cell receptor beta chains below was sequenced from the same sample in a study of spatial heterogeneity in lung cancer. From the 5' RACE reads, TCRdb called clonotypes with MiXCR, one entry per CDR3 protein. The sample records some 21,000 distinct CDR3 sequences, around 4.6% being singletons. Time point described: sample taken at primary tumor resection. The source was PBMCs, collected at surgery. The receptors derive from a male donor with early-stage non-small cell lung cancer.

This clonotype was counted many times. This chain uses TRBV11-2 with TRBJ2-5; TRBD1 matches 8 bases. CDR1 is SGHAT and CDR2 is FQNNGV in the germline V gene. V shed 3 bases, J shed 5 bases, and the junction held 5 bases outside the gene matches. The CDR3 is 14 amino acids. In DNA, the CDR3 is TGTGCCAGCAGCTTGACAGGGGTGAGGGAGACCCAGTACTTC. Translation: CASSLTGVRETQYF.

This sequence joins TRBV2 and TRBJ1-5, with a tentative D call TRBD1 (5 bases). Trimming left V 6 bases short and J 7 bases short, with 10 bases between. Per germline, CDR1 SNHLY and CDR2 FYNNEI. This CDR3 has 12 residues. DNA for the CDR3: TGTGCCAGCAGCCTCAGGGACCAGCCCCAGCATTTT. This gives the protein CASSLRDQPQHF.

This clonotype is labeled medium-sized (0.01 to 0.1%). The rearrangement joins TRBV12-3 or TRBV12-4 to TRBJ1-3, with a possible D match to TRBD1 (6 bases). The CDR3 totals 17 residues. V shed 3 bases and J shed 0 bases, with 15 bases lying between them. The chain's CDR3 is CASSFPPHRVSGNTIYF. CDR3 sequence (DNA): TGTGCCAGCAGTTTTCCGCCCCACAGGGTCTCTGGAAACACCATATATTTT.

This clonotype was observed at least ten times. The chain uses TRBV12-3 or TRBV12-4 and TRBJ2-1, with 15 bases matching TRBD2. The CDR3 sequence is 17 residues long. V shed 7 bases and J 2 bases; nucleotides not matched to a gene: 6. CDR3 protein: CASIPGTSGRPYNEQFF. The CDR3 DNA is TGTGCCAGCATCCCCGGGACTAGCGGGAGGCCCTACAATGAGCAGTTCTTC.

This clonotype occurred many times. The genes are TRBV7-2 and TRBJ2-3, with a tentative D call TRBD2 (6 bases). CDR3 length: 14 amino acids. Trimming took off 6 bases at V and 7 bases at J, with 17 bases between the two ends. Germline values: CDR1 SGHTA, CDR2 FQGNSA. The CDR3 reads CASSYATGDHTQYF. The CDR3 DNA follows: TGTGCCAGCAGTTACGCTACGGGAGACCATACGCAGTATTTT.

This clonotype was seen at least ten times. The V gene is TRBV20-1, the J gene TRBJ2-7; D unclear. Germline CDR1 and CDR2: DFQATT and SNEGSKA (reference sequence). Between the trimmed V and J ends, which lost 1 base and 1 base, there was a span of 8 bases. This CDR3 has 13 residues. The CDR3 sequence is CSARGPVSYEQYF. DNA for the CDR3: TGCAGTGCTAGAGGGCCGGTTTCCTACGAGCAGTACTTC.

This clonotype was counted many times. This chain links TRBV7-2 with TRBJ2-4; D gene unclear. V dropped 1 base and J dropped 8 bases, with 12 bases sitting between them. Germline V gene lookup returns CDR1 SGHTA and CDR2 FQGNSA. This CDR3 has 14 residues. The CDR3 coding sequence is TGTGCCAGCAGCTTAGGACCCTCAGGAGACATTCAGTACTTC. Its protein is CASSLGPSGDIQYF.

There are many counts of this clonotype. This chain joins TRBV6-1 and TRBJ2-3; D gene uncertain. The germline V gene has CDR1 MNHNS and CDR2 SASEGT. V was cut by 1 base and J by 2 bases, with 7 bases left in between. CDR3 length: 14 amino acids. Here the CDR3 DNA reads TGTGCCAGCAGTGAAGTACGGGCCACAGATACGCAGTATTTT. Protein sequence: CASSEVRATDTQYF.

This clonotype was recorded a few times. The CDR3 region has the DNA TGCGCCAGCAGCCAAAGCGGGAGCTTCTCAGATACGCAGTATTTT. It translates to CASSQSGSFSDTQYF. The chain employs TRBV4-3 and TRBJ2-3; 8 bases match TRBD2. After removal of 2 bases from V and 4 bases from J, the junction contained 5 bases not matched to a gene. The CDR3 length is 15 residues. Germline CDR1 reads LGHNA; CDR2 reads YSLEER.

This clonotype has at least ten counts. The CDR3 DNA is TGCGCCAGCAGCCCTAGGACAGTTGTTAATTCACCCCTCCACTTT. Residues: CASSPRTVVNSPLHF. The chain is built from TRBV5-1 and TRBJ1-6, with a weak D call TRBD1 (6 bases). This CDR3 has 15 residues. Trimming stripped 4 bases from V and 6 bases from J, with 14 bases between. Germline V gives CDR1 SGHRS, CDR2 YFSETQ.

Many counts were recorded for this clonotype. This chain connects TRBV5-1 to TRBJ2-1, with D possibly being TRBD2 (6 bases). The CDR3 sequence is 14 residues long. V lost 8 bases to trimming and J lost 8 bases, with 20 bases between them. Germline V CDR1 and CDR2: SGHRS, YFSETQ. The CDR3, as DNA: TGCGCCAGTTATACGGGACTTCTAGGCGATGAGCAGTTCTTC. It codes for CASYTGLLGDEQFF.